This T cell receptor beta chain is drawn from a study of breast tumors, draining lymph nodes, adjacent tissues. The lymph nodes were axillary draining lymph nodes from breast cancer patients. Germline assignment: CDR1 MNHEY and CDR2 SVGEGT. Losses at the gene ends were 6 bases for V and 3 bases for J; bases not matched to a gene: 6. The CDR3 sequence is 14 residues long. One entry per CDR3 protein, called by TCRdb with MiXCR from the multiplex PCR reads. The repertoire holds 140,000 to 150,000 distinct CDR3 sequences, with approximately 32% as singletons. Overall study findings and caveats: Data only fit, rather than demonstrated, lymph node origin of most tumor T cells. Luminal-like breast cancer showed significantly greater tumor-nontumor repertoire similarity than basal-like breast cancer did. Data fit most tumor T cells coming from lymph node, expanding in tumor. Tumors had less TCR diversity than lymph nodes, more than nontumor tissue.

This clonotype was seen at least ten times. What it binds is unknown. V and J are TRBV6-2 or TRBV6-3 and TRBJ2-5, with 8 bases lining up with TRBD2. The clonotype originates from a female donor with breast cancer. Some clones in this sample may be carry-over from other donors' samples. Sequencing input: axillary lymph node tissue. The CDR3 coding sequence is TGTGCCAGCAGAAGGGTCGGGGGGGAAGAGACCCAGTACTTC. Its translation: CASRRVGGEETQYF.